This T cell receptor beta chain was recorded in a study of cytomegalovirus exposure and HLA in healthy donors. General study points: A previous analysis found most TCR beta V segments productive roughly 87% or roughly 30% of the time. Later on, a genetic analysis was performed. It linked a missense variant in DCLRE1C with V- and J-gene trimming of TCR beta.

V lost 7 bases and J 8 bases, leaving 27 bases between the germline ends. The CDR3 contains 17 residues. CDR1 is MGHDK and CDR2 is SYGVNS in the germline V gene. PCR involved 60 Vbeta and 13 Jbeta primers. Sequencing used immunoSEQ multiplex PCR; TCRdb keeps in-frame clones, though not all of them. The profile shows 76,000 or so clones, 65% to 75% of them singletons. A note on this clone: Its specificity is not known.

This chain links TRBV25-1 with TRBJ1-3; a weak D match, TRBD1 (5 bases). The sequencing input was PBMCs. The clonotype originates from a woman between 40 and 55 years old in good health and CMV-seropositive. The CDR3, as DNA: TGTGCCAGCATCTACCGGGGGGAAGGAAAGATTCTCTACACCATATATTTT. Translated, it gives CASIYRGEGKILYTIYF.